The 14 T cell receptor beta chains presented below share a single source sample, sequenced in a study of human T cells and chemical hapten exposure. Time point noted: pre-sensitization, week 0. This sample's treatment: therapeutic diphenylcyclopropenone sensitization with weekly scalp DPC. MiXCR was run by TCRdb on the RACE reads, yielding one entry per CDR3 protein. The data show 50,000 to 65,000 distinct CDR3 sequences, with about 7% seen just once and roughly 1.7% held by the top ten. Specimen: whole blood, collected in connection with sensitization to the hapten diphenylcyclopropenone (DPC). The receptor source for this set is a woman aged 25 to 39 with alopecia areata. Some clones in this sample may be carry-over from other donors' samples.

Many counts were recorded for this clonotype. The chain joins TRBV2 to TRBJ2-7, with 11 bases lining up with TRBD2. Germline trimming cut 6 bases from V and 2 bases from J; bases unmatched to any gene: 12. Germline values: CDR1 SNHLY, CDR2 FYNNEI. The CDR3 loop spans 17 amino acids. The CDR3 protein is CASSPGGLADLTYEQYF. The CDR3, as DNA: TGTGCCAGCAGCCCCGGGGGACTAGCGGACCTTACCTACGAGCAGTACTTC.

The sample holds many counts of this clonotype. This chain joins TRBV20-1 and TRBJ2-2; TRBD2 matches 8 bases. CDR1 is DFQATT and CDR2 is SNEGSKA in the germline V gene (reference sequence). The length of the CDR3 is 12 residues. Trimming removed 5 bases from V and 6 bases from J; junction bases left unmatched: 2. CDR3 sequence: CSAERGSGELFF. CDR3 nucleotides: TGCAGTGCTGAGCGGGGGTCCGGGGAGCTGTTTTTT.

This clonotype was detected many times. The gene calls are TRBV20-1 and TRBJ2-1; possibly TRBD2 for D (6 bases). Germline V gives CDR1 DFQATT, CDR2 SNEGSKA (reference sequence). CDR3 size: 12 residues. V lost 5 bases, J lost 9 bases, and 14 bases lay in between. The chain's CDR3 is CSARYRDFEQFF. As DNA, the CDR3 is TGCAGTGCTCGATACCGGGACTTTGAGCAGTTCTTC.

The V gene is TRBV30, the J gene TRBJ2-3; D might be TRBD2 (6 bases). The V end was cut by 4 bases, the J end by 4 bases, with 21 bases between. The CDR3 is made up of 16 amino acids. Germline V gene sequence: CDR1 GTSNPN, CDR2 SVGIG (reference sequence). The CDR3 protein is CAWTMFGSNVADTQYF. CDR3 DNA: TGTGCCTGGACGATGTTCGGGAGTAACGTCGCAGATACGCAGTATTTT.

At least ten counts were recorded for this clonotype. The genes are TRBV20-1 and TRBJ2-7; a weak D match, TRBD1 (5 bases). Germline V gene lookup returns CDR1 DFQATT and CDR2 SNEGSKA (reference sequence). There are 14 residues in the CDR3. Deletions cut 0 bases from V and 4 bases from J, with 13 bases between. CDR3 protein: CSARDLYRSYEQYF. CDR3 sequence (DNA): TGCAGTGCTAGAGATCTGTACAGGAGTTACGAGCAGTACTTC.

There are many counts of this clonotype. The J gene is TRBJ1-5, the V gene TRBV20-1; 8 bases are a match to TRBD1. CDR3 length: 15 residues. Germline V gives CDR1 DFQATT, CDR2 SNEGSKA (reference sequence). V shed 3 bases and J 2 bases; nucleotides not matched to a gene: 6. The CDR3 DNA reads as TGCAGTGCTAGCAATCCGGGACAGGGCAATCAGCCCCAGCATTTT. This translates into CSASNPGQGNQPQHF.

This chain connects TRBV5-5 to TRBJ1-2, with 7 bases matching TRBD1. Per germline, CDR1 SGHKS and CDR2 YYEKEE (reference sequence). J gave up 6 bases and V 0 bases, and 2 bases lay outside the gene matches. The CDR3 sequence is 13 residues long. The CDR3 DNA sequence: TGTGCCAGCAGCTTGGAGGACAGGAATGGCTACACCTTC. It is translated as CASSLEDRNGYTF. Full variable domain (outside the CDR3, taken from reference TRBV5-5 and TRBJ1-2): DAGVTQSPTHLIKTRGQQVTLRCSPISGHKSVSWYQQVLGQGPQFIFQYYEKEERGRGNFPDRFSARQFPNYSSELNVNALLLGDSALYLCASSLEDRNGYTFGSGTRLTVV.

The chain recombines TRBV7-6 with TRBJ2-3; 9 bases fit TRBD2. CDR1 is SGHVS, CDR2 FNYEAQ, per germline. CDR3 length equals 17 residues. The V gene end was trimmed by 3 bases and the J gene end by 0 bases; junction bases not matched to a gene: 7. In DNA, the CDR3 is TGTGCCAGCAGCTTTATGGGGCGGGGGGGCAGCACAGATACGCAGTATTTT. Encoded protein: CASSFMGRGGSTDTQYF.

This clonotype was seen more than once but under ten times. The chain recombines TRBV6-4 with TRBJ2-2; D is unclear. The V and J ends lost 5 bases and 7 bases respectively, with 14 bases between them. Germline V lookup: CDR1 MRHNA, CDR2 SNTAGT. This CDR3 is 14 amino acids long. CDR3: CASSFQDGNGELFF. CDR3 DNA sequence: TGTGCCAGCAGTTTTCAGGACGGAAACGGGGAGCTGTTTTTT.

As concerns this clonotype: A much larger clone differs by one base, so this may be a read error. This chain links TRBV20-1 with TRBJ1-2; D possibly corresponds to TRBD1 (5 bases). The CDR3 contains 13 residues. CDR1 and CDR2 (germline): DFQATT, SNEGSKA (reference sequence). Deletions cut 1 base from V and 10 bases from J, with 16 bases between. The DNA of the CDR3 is TGCAGTGCTAGAGTCGGGGGACGATCTCACTACACCTTC. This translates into CSARVGGRSHYTF.

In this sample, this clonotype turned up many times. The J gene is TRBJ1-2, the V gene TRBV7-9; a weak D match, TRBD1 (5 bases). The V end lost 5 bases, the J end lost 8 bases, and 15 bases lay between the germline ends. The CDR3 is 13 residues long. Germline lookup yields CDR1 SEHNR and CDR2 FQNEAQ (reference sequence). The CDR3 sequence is CASSQNGAGGYTF. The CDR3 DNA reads TGTGCCAGCAGCCAGAACGGGGCTGGAGGCTACACCTTC.

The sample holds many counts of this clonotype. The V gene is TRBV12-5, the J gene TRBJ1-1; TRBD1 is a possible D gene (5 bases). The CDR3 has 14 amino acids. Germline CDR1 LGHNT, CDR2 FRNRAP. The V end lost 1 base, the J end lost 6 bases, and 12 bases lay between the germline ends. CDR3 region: CASGLALWGSEAFF. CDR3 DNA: TGTGCTAGTGGTTTGGCATTGTGGGGGTCTGAAGCTTTCTTT.

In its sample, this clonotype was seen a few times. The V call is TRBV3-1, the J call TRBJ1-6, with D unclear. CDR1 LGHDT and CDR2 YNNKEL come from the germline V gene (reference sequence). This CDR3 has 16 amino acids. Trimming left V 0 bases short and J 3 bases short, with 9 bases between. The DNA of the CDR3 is TGTGCCAGCAGCCAAGACGCTGAGTACTATAATTCACCCCTCCACTTT. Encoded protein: CASSQDAEYYNSPLHF. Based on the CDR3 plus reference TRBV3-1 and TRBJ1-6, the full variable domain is DTAVSQTPKYLVTQMGNDKSIKCEQNLGHDTMYWYKQDSKKFLKIMFSYNNKELIINETVPNRFSPKSPDKAHLNLHINSLELGDSAVYFCASSQDAEYYNSPLHFGNGTRLTVT.

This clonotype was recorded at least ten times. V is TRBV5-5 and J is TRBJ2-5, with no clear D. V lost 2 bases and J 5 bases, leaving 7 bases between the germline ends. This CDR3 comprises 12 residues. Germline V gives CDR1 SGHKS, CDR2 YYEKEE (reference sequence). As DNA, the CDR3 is TGTGCCAGCAGCTTTGGGGTTGAGACCCAGTACTTC. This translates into CASSFGVETQYF.